The next 8 T cell receptor beta chains were all read from a single sample in a study of T cell responses to AZD1222 COVID-19 vaccine (dated by TCRdb to about 2021). The method was the immunoSEQ multiplex PCR assay. Not all clones reach the TCRdb copy of this immuneACCESS table, which keeps in-frame sequences only. Checked studies attribute under half of the gap to unresolved V genes and leave the rest unexplained. Here the sample has some 90,000 clones; 85% to 90% occur a single time. 4.5% to 5% of the sample is held by the ten biggest clonotypes. The sample's time point label, decoded: about 28 days (+/-7) after the second vaccine dose. Sample: peripheral blood, taken 28 days after the second AZD1222 dose. These receptors came from an adult who received the AZD1222 COVID-19 vaccine.

The V gene is TRBV5-8, the J gene TRBJ1-1; no definite D call. The V and J ends lost 2 bases and 3 bases respectively, with 5 bases between them. CDR1 and CDR2 from the germline V gene are SGHTS and YDEGEE. CDR3 length: 12 residues. The CDR3: CASSFLDTEAFF. In DNA, the CDR3 is TGTGCCAGCAGCTTTTTGGACACTGAAGCTTTCTTT.

This chain connects TRBV30 to TRBJ1-4; D remains ambiguous. Germline CDR1 reads GTSNPN; CDR2 reads SVGIG (reference sequence). This CDR3 contains 14 residues. Trimming removed 1 base from V and 4 bases from J, with 10 bases in between. CDR3 amino acids: CAWSGNQVNEKLFF. The CDR3 DNA follows: TGTGCCTGGAGTGGGAACCAAGTTAATGAAAAACTGTTTTTT.

This chain connects TRBV5-6 to TRBJ2-3; 11 bases match TRBD1. Losses at the gene ends were 4 bases for V and 7 bases for J; bases not matched to a gene: 5. The length of the CDR3 is 14 residues. Germline assignment: CDR1 SGHDT and CDR2 YYEEEE. The CDR3 is CASSMGQGGYTQYF. CDR3 DNA: TGTGCCAGCAGCATGGGACAGGGGGGGTATACGCAGTATTTT.

The V and J genes are TRBV6-5 and TRBJ1-1; no clear D gene. The CDR3 sequence is 12 residues long. CDR1 MNHEY and CDR2 SVGAGI come from the germline V gene. V lost 7 bases, J lost 4 bases, and 10 bases lay in between. CDR3 coding DNA: TGTGCCAGCACCGACGGGTCCACTGAAGCTTTCTTT. Protein: CASTDGSTEAFF.

In nucleotides, the CDR3 is TGTGCCAGCAGCCCCTTGGGCCAGACTAACTATGGCTACACCTTC. Translated, it gives CASSPLGQTNYGYTF. V and J are TRBV3-1 (or the pseudogene TRBV3-2) and TRBJ1-2; no clear D. Trimming stripped 4 bases from V and 0 bases from J, with 12 bases between. This CDR3 comprises 15 residues. CDR1 is LGHDT, CDR2 YNNKEL, per germline (reference sequence).

The sample holds one count of this clone. The V and J genes are TRBV27 and TRBJ1-5; perhaps TRBD1 as D (6 bases). The CDR3 has 16 amino acids. Trimming removed 5 bases at V and 1 base at J, with 15 bases between. From germline, CDR1 is MNHEY and CDR2 SMNVEV (reference sequence). CDR3 in DNA: TGTGCCAGCAGTAACACCGGGACACAGAGCAATCAGCCCCAGCATTTT. Protein sequence: CASSNTGTQSNQPQHF.

The chain carries TRBV20-1 and TRBJ1-1; the D is unclear. CDR3 length: 14 residues. V lost 6 bases and J lost 5, with 19 bases in between. Germline V CDR1 and CDR2: DFQATT, SNEGSKA (reference sequence). The CDR3 loop reads CSASPHGSRTEAFF. CDR3 DNA sequence: TGCAGTGCCAGTCCCCATGGATCTCGAACTGAAGCTTTCTTT.

This chain joins TRBV6-5 and TRBJ1-2; 10 positions agree with TRBD1. Per the germline V gene, CDR1 is MNHEY and CDR2 is SVGAGI. The J segment lost 7 bases and the V segment lost 4 bases, leaving 6 bases of the junction unmatched. This CDR3 region has 14 residues. As DNA, the CDR3 is TGTGCCAGCAGTTCAACGGGACAGGGGTCTGGCTACACCTTC. It specifies CASSSTGQGSGYTF.